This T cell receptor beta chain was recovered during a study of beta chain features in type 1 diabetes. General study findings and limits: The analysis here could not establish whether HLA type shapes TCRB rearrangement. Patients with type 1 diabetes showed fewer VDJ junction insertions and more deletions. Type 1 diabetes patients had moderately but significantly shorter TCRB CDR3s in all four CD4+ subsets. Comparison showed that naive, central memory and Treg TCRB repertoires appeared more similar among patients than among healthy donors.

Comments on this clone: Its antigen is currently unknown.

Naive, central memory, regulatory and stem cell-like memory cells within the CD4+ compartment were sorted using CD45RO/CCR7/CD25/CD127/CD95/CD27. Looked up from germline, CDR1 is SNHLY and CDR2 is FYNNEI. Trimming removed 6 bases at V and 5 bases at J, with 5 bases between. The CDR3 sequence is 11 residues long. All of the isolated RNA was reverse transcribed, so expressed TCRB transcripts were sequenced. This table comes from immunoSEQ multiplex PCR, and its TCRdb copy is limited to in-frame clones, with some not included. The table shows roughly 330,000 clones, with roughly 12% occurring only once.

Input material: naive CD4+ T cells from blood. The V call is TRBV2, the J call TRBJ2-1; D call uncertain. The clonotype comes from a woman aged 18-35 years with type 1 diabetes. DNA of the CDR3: TGTGCCAGCAGCCTAAACAATGAGCAGTTCTTC. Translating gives CASSLNNEQFF.